What follows are 27 T cell receptor beta chains derived from one specimen sequenced in a study of blood T cell repertoires in COVID-19. Sequencing was performed with immunoSEQ multiplex PCR; in TCRdb, only in-frame clones are kept and a portion is missing. Of hundreds of thousands of clones in the sample, approximately 86% were seen once. Material for sequencing was PBMCs or T cells enriched from blood (not recorded which). The receptors shown here come from a woman aged 30 to 39 who had been exposed to COVID-19.

V gene TRBV3-1 (or the pseudogene TRBV3-2) combines with J gene TRBJ1-5, with 7 bases lining up with TRBD1. Germline loops: CDR1 LGHDT, CDR2 YNNKEL (reference sequence). This CDR3 region has 16 residues. The V gene end was trimmed by 3 bases and the J gene end by 3 bases; junction bases not matched to a gene: 8. The CDR3 reads CASSHRAGGLNQPQHF. CDR3 DNA: TGTGCCAGCAGCCATCGAGCAGGGGGGCTCAATCAGCCCCAGCATTTT.

The chain couples TRBV19 to TRBJ1-5, with no clear D. The germline V and J ends were trimmed by 6 bases and 3 bases, with 21 bases remaining between them. The CDR3 is 17 amino acids. CDR1 is LNHDA and CDR2 is SQIVND in the germline V gene (reference sequence). Written as DNA, the CDR3 is TGTGCCAGTAGCCCAACCGGCCAGAGGGTTATCAATCAGCCCCAGCATTTT. The encoded protein is CASSPTGQRVINQPQHF.

The chain uses TRBV2 and TRBJ1-4; tentative D call: TRBD1 (5 bases). V was clipped by 6 bases and J by 3 bases, with 14 bases between them. Germline V gene lookup returns CDR1 SNHLY and CDR2 FYNNEI. This CDR3 has 15 residues. CDR3 amino acids: CASSPDSGPNEKLFF. The CDR3 coding sequence is TGTGCCAGCAGCCCAGACAGTGGGCCTAATGAAAAACTGTTTTTT.

The CDR3 sequence: CASSLTDSSGSGYTF. CDR3 DNA sequence: TGTGCCAGCAGCCTGACCGACTCCAGCGGCTCTGGCTACACCTTC. The chain couples TRBV3-1 (or the pseudogene TRBV3-2) to TRBJ1-2; D is unresolved. The CDR3 is 15 amino acids. Germline CDR1 reads LGHDT; CDR2 reads YNNKEL (reference sequence). Trimming removed 4 bases from V and 7 bases from J, with 19 bases in between.

This rearrangement joins TRBV7-3 to TRBJ2-3; D possibly corresponds to TRBD2 (6 bases). V shed 5 bases and J shed 1 base, with 16 bases lying between them. The CDR3 extends over 16 amino acids. Germline V gene data show CDR1 as SGHTA and CDR2 as FQGTGA. The CDR3 loop is CASSPHVGGGTDTQYF. In DNA, the CDR3 is TGTGCCAGCAGCCCCCACGTCGGGGGTGGCACAGATACGCAGTATTTT.

The chain has TRBV6-4 and TRBJ2-2, with 8 bases that match TRBD1. J was trimmed by 6 bases and V by 6 bases; bases with no gene match: 3. Germline V CDR1 and CDR2: MRHNA, SNTAGT. The CDR3 is 13 amino acids. The CDR3 here is CASSGQGSGELFF. The CDR3 bases are TGTGCCAGCAGCGGACAGGGATCCGGGGAGCTGTTTTTT.

Here the CDR3 reads CASSIASGWGAGGITEAFF. CDR3 nucleotide sequence: TGTGCCAGTAGTATAGCGAGCGGTTGGGGGGCAGGGGGCATCACTGAAGCTTTCTTT. The V gene is TRBV19, the J gene TRBJ1-1; 8 positions agree with TRBD1. Germline assignment: CDR1 LNHDA and CDR2 SQIVND (reference sequence). The CDR3 totals 19 residues. V lost 1 base, J lost 4 bases, and 17 bases stayed unmatched.

The genes are TRBV7-2 and TRBJ1-2; tentatively, D is TRBD1 (6 bases). The V gene's germline CDR1 is SGHTA and CDR2 FQGNSA. Trimming took off 0 bases at V and 4 bases at J, with 15 bases between the two ends. There are 16 residues in the CDR3. The CDR3 is CASSLAATGPRYGYTF. The CDR3 region has the DNA TGTGCCAGCAGCTTAGCCGCGACAGGACCTCGCTATGGCTACACCTTC.

The chain joins TRBV7-8 to TRBJ2-3, with a tentative D call TRBD1 (5 bases). Per the germline V gene, CDR1 is SGHVS and CDR2 is FQNEAQ. V dropped 5 bases and J dropped 0 bases, with 12 bases sitting between them. The CDR3 is 15 residues long. CDR3 in amino acids: CASSPSGWSTDTQYF. CDR3 DNA sequence: TGTGCCAGCAGCCCGTCAGGGTGGAGCACAGATACGCAGTATTTT.

The J gene is TRBJ2-1, the V gene TRBV12-3 or TRBV12-4; 10 bases are shared with TRBD1. The CDR3 covers 12 residues. With 1 base clipped from V and 15 bases from J, the junction kept 3 bases outside the gene matches. CDR3 in amino acids: CASSLVGDRGFF. The CDR3, as DNA: TGTGCCAGCAGTTTAGTAGGGGACAGGGGGTTCTTC.

V is TRBV5-1 and J is TRBJ2-3; tentatively, D is TRBD2 (6 bases). V lost 4 bases and J lost 5, with 20 bases in between. CDR1 and CDR2 (germline): SGHRS, YFSETQ. This CDR3 comprises 16 residues. The CDR3 DNA reads TGCGCCAGCAGCGAGAGCCTGACTAGTTTAATAGATACGCAGTATTTT. Amino acid sequence: CASSESLTSLIDTQYF.

The rearrangement links TRBV30 to TRBJ2-7; D is ambiguous. V was clipped by 0 bases and J by 10 bases, with 10 bases between them. Germline loops: CDR1 GTSNPN, CDR2 SVGIG (reference sequence). The CDR3 contains 11 residues. CDR3 amino acids: CAWSVLRTQYF. The CDR3 nucleotides read TGTGCCTGGAGTGTACTGAGAACCCAGTACTTC. The full variable domain, rest sourced from reference TRBV30 and TRBJ2-7, is SQTIHQWPATLVQPVGSPLSLECTVEGTSNPNLYWYRQAAGRGLQLLFYSVGIGQISSEVPQNLSASRPQDRQFILSSKKLLLSDSGFYLCAWSVLRTQYFGPGTRLTVT.

This clone came up a few times. The gene calls are TRBV11-3 and TRBJ1-2, with 9 positions matching TRBD1. Germline lookup yields CDR1 SGHNT and CDR2 YENEEA. This CDR3 has 14 amino acids. V was clipped by 5 bases and J by 7 bases; unmatched bases: 8. The CDR3 sequence is CASSLRDRAGGYTF. In DNA form, the CDR3 reads TGTGCCAGCAGCCTCCGGGACAGGGCTGGTGGCTACACCTTC. The complete variable domain, with remaining parts taken from reference TRBV11-3 and TRBJ1-2, reads EAGVVQSPRYKIIEKKQPVAFWCNPISGHNTLYWYLQNLGQGPELLIRYENEEAVDDSQLPKDRFSAERLKGVDSTLKIQPAELGDSAVYLCASSLRDRAGGYTFGSGTRLTVV.

V gene TRBV7-2 combines with J gene TRBJ1-2, with D perhaps matching TRBD1 (5 bases). The CDR3 runs 13 residues. The V end was cut by 5 bases, the J end by 3 bases, with 10 bases between. Germline V lookup: CDR1 SGHTA, CDR2 FQGNSA. Here the CDR3 reads CASSTQGDYGYTF. CDR3 sequence (DNA): TGTGCCAGCAGCACGCAGGGCGACTATGGCTACACCTTC.

V and J are TRBV29-1 and TRBJ2-7; D gene ambiguous. The CDR3 is 13 amino acids. Per germline, CDR1 SQVTM and CDR2 ANQGSEA. V gave up 3 bases and J gave up 5 bases, with 14 bases separating them. The CDR3 region is CSVESPVLHEQYF. For the CDR3, the DNA is TGCAGCGTTGAGTCCCCGGTCTTACACGAGCAGTACTTC.

The rearrangement links TRBV19 to TRBJ1-5, with 7 bases matching TRBD1. The CDR3 covers 15 residues. J was trimmed by 0 bases and V by 6 bases; bases with no gene match: 5. Germline V gives CDR1 LNHDA, CDR2 SQIVND (reference sequence). The CDR3: CASRTGQYSNQPQHF. The CDR3 DNA is TGTGCCAGTAGGACGGGACAGTATAGCAATCAGCCCCAGCATTTT.

The chain combines TRBV11-3 with TRBJ2-1; possible D gene TRBD1, 5 bases. The CDR3 covers 13 residues. Germline values: CDR1 SGHNT, CDR2 YENEEA. V lost 0 bases, J lost 9 bases, and 9 bases lay in between. This CDR3 is CASSLEGPGEQFF. CDR3 in DNA: TGTGCCAGCAGCTTAGAGGGGCCGGGTGAGCAGTTCTTC.

The gene calls are TRBV5-1 and TRBJ1-5, with D perhaps TRBD1 (5 bases). Trimming cost V 5 bases and J 0 bases, with 12 bases left between them. The CDR3 extends over 15 amino acids. Germline V gives CDR1 SGHRS, CDR2 YFSETQ. The CDR3 region has the DNA TGCGCCAGCAGTCTAGACAGCGATAGCAATCAGCCCCAGCATTTT. Its translation is CASSLDSDSNQPQHF.

The CDR3 DNA is TGTGCCAGCAGTGAATATAGCCCGTCGGATGAGCAGTTCTTC. Translated, it gives CASSEYSPSDEQFF. The rearrangement uses TRBV6-1 and TRBJ2-1; D gene unclear. The V gene lost 2 bases and the J gene lost 8 bases, with 13 bases spanning the gap. The CDR3 is 14 amino acids. Germline V CDR1 and CDR2: MNHNS, SASEGT.

The genes are TRBV5-1 and TRBJ1-1; D unclear. The CDR3 length is 13 residues. V was trimmed by 0 bases and J by 5 bases, leaving 8 bases between them. CDR1 is SGHRS and CDR2 is YFSETQ in the germline V gene. The CDR3 DNA sequence: TGCGCCAGCAGCTTGGTTGGGGAGACTGAAGCTTTCTTT. This sequence encodes CASSLVGETEAFF.

This chain joins TRBV29-1 and TRBJ1-2, with TRBD1 identical over 12 bases. From germline, CDR1 is SQVTM and CDR2 ANQGSEA. Trimming cost V 3 bases and J 8 bases; bases outside gene matches: 4. CDR3 length: 13 amino acids. The CDR3 DNA reads TGCAGCGTTGACGGGGACAGGGGGCTAGGCTACACCTTC. Protein: CSVDGDRGLGYTF.

The chain recombines TRBV18 with TRBJ2-3; D is uncertain. CDR1 and CDR2 (germline): KGHSH, LQKENI. The CDR3 runs 14 residues. Trimming took off 6 bases at V and 4 bases at J, with 14 bases between the two ends. The CDR3 DNA sequence: TGTGCCAGCTCGCCTTTCACCGGTGCAGATACGCAGTATTTT. It translates to CASSPFTGADTQYF.

The chain combines TRBV5-1 with TRBJ2-7; no clear D gene. Germline V gives CDR1 SGHRS, CDR2 YFSETQ. The CDR3 spans 12 residues. V lost 0 bases to trimming and J lost 5 bases, with 6 bases between them. CDR3 amino acids: CASSLAFDEQYF. The DNA for the CDR3 is TGCGCCAGCAGCTTGGCCTTTGACGAGCAGTACTTC. Looking up the rest from reference TRBV5-1 and TRBJ2-7 gives the full variable domain: KAGVTQTPRYLIKTRGQQVTLSCSPISGHRSVSWYQQTPGQGLQFLFEYFSETQRNKGNFPGRFSGRQFSNSRSEMNVSTLELGDSALYLCASSLAFDEQYFGPGTRLTVT.

The genes are TRBV20-1 and TRBJ2-2, with TRBD2 matching 8 bases. Germline CDR1 DFQATT, CDR2 SNEGSKA (reference sequence). The J segment lost 0 bases and the V segment lost 3 bases, leaving 6 bases of the junction unmatched. This CDR3 is built from 16 residues. The CDR3 sequence: CSASERGSANTGELFF. CDR3 in DNA: TGCAGTGCTAGTGAGCGGGGGAGCGCGAACACCGGGGAGCTGTTTTTT.

V usage is TRBV6-2 or TRBV6-3 and J usage is TRBJ1-5; maybe TRBD1 (5 bases). Germline V gene data show CDR1 as MNHEY and CDR2 as SVGEGT. This CDR3 contains 14 residues. Trimming left V 5 bases short and J 0 bases short, with 8 bases between. The CDR3 sequence is CASSLDTSNQPQHF. Written as DNA, the CDR3 is TGTGCCAGCAGTCTGGACACTAGCAATCAGCCCCAGCATTTT.

This clone was observed a single time. J is TRBJ1-1 and V is TRBV6-5, with D hard to call. V lost 4 bases and J lost 3, with 18 bases in between. The CDR3 runs to 16 residues. In germline, CDR1 is MNHEY, CDR2 SVGAGI. The CDR3 DNA follows: TGTGCCAGCAGTTCCCGTTTTGTCACTAGAGACACTGAAGCTTTCTTT. Translating gives CASSSRFVTRDTEAFF.

This clone was observed once. V gene TRBV6-5 combines with J gene TRBJ1-2, with D possibly matching TRBD1 (6 bases). Germline assignment: CDR1 MNHEY and CDR2 SVGAGI. V was cut by 4 bases and J by 5 bases, with 14 bases left in between. CDR3 length: 14 amino acids. CDR3 DNA sequence: TGTGCCAGCAGTTCCCCTGACAGGTCATATGGCTACACCTTC. As protein: CASSSPDRSYGYTF.